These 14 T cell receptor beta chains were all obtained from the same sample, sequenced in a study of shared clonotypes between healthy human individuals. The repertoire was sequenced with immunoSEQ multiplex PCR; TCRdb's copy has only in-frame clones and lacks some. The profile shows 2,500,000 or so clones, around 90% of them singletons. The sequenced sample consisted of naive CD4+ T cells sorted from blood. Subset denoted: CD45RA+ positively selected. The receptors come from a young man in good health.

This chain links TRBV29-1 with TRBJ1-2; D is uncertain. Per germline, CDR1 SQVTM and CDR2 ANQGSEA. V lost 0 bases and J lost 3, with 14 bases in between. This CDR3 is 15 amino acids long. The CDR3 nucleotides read TGCAGCGTTGAAGATCTCCAGAAGCGGGACTATGGCTACACCTTC. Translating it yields CSVEDLQKRDYGYTF.

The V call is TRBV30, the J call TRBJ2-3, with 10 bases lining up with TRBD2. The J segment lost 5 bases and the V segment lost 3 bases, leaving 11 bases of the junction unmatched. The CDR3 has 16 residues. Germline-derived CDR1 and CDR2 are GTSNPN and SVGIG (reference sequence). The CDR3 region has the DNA TGTGCCTGGAGCCCCTTCAGCGGGAGGGCGGGAGATACGCAGTATTTT. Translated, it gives CAWSPFSGRAGDTQYF.

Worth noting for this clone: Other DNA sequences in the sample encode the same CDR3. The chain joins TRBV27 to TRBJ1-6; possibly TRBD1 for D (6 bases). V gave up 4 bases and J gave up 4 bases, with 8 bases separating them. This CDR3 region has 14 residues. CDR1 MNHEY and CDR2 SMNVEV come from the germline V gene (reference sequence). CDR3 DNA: TGTGCCAGCAGTTCAGGACAGTATAATTCACCCCTCCACTTT. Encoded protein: CASSSGQYNSPLHF.

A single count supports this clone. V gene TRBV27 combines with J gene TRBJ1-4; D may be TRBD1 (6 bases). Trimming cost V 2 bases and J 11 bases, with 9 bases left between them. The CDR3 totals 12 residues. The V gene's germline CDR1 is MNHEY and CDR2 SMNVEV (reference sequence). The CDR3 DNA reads TGTGCCAGCAGTTTAACAGGGCATAAACTGTTTTTT. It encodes CASSLTGHKLFF.

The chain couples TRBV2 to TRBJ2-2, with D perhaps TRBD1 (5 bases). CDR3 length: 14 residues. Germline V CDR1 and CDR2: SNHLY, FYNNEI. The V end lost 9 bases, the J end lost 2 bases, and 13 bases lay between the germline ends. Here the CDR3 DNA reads TGTGCCAGTAGGGGTCTCATAAACACCGGGGAGCTGTTTTTT. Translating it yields CASRGLINTGELFF.

CDR3 protein: CASRNRQGESYEQYF. The CDR3 DNA reads TGTGCCAGCAGAAACAGACAGGGGGAATCCTACGAGCAGTACTTC. This chain uses TRBV28 with TRBJ2-5; TRBD1 aligns across 9 bases. The DNA end favors TRBJ2-7, so the J call may be wrong. Germline V gene lookup returns CDR1 MDHEN and CDR2 SYDVKM. The CDR3 runs 15 residues.

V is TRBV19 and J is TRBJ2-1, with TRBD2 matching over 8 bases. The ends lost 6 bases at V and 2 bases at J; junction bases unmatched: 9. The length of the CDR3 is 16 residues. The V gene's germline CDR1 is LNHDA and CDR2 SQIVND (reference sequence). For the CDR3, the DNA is TGTGCCAGTAGCGAATATAGCGGGGTAACCTACAATGAGCAGTTCTTC. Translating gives CASSEYSGVTYNEQFF.

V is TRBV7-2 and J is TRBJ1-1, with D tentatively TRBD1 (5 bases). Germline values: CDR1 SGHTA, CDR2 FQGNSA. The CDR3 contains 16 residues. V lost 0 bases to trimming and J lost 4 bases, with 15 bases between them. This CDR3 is CASSLAFWGLSTEAFF. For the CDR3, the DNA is TGTGCCAGCAGCTTAGCGTTTTGGGGACTTAGCACTGAAGCTTTCTTT.

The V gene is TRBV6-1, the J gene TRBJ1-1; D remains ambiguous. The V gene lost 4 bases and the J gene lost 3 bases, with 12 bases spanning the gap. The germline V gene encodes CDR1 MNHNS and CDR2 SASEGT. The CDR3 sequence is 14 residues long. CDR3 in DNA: TGTGCCAGCAGTGCCCCGGGAGTCTACACTGAAGCTTTCTTT. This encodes CASSAPGVYTEAFF.

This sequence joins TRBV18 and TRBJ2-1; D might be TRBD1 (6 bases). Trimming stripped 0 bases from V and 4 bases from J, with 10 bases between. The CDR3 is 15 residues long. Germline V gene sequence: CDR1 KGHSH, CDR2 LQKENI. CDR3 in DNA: TGTGCCAGCTCACCACCGCAAGGGGGTTACAATGAGCAGTTCTTC. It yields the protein CASSPPQGGYNEQFF.

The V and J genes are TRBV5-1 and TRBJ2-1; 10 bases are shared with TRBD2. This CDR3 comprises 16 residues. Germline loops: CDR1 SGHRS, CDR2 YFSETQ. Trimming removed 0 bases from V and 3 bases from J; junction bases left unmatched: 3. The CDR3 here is CASSLGGTSVYNEQFF. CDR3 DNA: TGCGCCAGCAGCTTGGGCGGGACTAGCGTCTACAATGAGCAGTTCTTC.

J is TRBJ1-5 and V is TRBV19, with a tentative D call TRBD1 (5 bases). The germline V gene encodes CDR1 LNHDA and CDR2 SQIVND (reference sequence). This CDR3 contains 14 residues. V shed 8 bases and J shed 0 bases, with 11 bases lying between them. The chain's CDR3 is CASGAGYSNQPQHF. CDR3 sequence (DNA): TGTGCCAGTGGGGCGGGGTATAGCAATCAGCCCCAGCATTTT.

The CDR3 region has the DNA TGTGCCAGCACCCCCGACAGTGTCAATCAGCCCCAGCATTTT. Its protein product is CASTPDSVNQPQHF. The chain links TRBV6-1 to TRBJ1-5, with D possibly TRBD1 on 5 matching bases. Trimming took off 7 bases at V and 3 bases at J, with 13 bases between the two ends. CDR3 length equals 14 residues. Germline CDR1 and CDR2: MNHNS and SASEGT.

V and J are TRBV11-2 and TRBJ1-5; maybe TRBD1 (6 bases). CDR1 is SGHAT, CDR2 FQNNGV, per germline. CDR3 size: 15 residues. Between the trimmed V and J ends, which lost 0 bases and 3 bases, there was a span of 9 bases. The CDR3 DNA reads TGTGCCAGCAGCTTAGATGGGGGGCACAATCAGCCCCAGCATTTT. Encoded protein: CASSLDGGHNQPQHF.